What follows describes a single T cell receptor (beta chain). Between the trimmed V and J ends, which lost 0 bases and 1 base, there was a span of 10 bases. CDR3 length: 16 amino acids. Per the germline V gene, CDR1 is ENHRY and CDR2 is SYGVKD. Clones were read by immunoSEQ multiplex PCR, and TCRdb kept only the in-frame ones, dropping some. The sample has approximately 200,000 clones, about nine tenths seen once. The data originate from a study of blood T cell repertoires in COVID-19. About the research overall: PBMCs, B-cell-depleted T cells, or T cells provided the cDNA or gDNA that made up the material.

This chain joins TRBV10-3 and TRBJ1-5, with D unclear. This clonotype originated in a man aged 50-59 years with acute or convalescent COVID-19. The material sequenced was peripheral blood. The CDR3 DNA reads TGTGCCATCAGTGAGTCATCCAGGCCGAGCAATCAGCCCCAGCATTTT. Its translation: CAISESSRPSNQPQHF.